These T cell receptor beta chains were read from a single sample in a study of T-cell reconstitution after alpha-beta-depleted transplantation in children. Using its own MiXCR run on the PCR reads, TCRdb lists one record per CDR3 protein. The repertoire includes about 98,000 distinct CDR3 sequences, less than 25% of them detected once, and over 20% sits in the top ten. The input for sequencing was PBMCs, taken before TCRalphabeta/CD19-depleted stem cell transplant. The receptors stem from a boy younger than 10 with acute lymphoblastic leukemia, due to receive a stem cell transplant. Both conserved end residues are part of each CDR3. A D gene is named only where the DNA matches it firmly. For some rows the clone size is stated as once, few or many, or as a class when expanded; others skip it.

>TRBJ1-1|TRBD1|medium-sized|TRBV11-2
TGTGCCAGCAGCTCCTCCGGGACAGGCTTCTTGGACACTGAAGCTTTCTTT
CASSSSGTGFLDTEAFF
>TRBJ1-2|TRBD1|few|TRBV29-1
TGCAGCGTAGGGGACAGGGGCGGCTACACCTTC
CSVGDRGGYTF
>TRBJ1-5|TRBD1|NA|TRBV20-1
TGCAGTGCGAGGGGGCCCTACAATCAGCCCCAGCATTTT
CSARGPYNQPQHF
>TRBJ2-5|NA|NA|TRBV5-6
TGTGCCAGGAGCCTGGGGGCCCAAGAGACCCAGTACTTC
CARSLGAQETQYF
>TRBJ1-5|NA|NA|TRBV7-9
TGTGCCAGCAGCAGTGACAGAGTTGGCAATCAGCCCCAGCATTTT
CASSSDRVGNQPQHF
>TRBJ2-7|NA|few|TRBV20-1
TGCAGTGCAGATAGCGCCCGCTCCTACGAGCAGTACTTC
CSADSARSYEQYF
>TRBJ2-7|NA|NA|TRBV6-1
TGTGCCAGCAGTGCCCAGACTAGTAACGGGCAGTACTTC
CASSAQTSNGQYF
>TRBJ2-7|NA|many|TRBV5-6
TGTGCCAGCAGCTTGTCCTCTGTAACCTACGAGCAGTACTTC
CASSLSSVTYEQYF
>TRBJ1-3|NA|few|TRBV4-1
TGCGCCAGCAGCCAAGACGAGGGGAACACCATATATTTT
CASSQDEGNTIYF
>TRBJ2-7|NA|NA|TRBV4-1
TGCGCCAGCAGCCAAGGTGACAGCTCCTACGAGCAGTACTTC
CASSQGDSSYEQYF
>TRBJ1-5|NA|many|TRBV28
TGTGCCAGCAGCGACGGACAGAAAAATCAGCCCCAGCATTTT
CASSDGQKNQPQHF
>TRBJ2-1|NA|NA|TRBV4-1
TGCGCCAGCACCGCCCCCGGTAGCGGCTCGAATGAGCAGTTCTTC
CASTAPGSGSNEQFF
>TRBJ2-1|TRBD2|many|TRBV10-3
TGTGCCATCACCGGGGGGACTAGCGGAGGCAGCTCCTACAATGAGCAGTTCTTC
CAITGGTSGGSSYNEQFF
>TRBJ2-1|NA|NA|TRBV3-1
TGTGCCAGCAGCCCACTAAAAGGGAGCTCCTACAATGAGCAGTTCTTC
CASSPLKGSSYNEQFF
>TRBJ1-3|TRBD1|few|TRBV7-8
TGTGCCAGCAGCCAGGGGGTCGGGACGGTCTCTGGAAACACCATATATTTT
CASSQGVGTVSGNTIYF
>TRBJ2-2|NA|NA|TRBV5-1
TGCGCCAGCAGCTTGTTCGAGCTCACTAACACCGGGGAGCTGTTTTTT
CASSLFELTNTGELFF
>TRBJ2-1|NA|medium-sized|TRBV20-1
TGCAGTGCTAGAGTCATCAAGAGCGGAGGGGCCTGGAATGAGCAGTTCTTC
CSARVIKSGGAWNEQFF
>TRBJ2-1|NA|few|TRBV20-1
TGCAGTGCTAGCAGAGAGATTGGGTACAATGAGCAGTTCTTC
CSASREIGYNEQFF
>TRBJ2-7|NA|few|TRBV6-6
TGTGCCAGCAGTCTTGTAGCCTACGAGCAGTACTTC
CASSLVAYEQYF
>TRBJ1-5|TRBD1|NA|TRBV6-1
TGTGCCAGCAGTGAATCGGACAGGTATCAGCCCCAGCATTTT
CASSESDRYQPQHF
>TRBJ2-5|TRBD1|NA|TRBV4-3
TGCGCCAGCAGCCAGGGTGACAGGGGGCGCGAGACCCAGTACTTC
CASSQGDRGRETQYF
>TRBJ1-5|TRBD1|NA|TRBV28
TGTGCCAGCAGTTTCCCTCGCGGACAGGGGAATCAGCCCCAGCATTTT
CASSFPRGQGNQPQHF
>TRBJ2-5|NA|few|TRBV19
TGTGCCAGTAGTATGGGCGGCCCCCAGTACTTC
CASSMGGPQYF
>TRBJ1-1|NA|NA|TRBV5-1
TGCGCCAGCAGCTTGGGGGGGTCGGACACTGAAGCTTTCTTT
CASSLGGSDTEAFF
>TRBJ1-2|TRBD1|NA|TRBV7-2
TGTGCCAGCAGCTTCTTAGGACAGGGGGCTCATGGCTATGGCTACACCTTC
CASSFLGQGAHGYGYTF
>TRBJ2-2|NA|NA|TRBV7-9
TGTGCCAGCAGCATCCGGGACCCCGGCACCGGGGAGCTGTTTTTT
CASSIRDPGTGELFF
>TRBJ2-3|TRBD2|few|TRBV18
TGTGCCAGCTCGCTGACTAGCGGTGAGGATACGCAGTATTTT
CASSLTSGEDTQYF
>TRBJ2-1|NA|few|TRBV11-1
TGTGCCAGCAGCTTGCTAACACGCCTTGATGAGCAGTTCTTC
CASSLLTRLDEQFF
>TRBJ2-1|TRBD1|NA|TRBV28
TGTGCCAGCAGTCCGGCCGGGGACAGAAATGAGCAGTTCTTC
CASSPAGDRNEQFF
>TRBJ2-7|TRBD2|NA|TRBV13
TGTGCCAGCAGCCGGGGGGGGCGGGCCACCCCGCAACAGTACTTC
CASSRGGRATPQQYF
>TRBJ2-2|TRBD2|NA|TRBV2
TGTGCCAGCAGTGAGGGACTAGGGAGGAACACCGGGGAGCTGTTTTTT
CASSEGLGRNTGELFF
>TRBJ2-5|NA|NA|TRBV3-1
TGTGCCAGCAGGGGCAGGGTAGAGACCCAGTACTTC
CASRGRVETQYF
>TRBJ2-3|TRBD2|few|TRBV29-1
TGCAGCGCCAACAGCGTTCAGACTAGCGGGAGGTTAGATACGCAGTATTTT
CSANSVQTSGRLDTQYF